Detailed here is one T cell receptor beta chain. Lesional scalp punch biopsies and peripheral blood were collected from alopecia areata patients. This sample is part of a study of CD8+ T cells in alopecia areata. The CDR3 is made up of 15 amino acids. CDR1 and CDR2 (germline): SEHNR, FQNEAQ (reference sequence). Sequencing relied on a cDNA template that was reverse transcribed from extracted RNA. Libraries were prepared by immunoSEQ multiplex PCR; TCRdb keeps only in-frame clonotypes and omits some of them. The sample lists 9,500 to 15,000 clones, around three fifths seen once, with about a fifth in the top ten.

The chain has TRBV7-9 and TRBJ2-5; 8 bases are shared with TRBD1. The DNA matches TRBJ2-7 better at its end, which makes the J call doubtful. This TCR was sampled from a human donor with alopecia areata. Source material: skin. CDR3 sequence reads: CASSLKDRATYEQYF. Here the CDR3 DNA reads TGTGCCAGCAGCCTAAAGGACAGGGCTACCTACGAGCAGTACTTC.